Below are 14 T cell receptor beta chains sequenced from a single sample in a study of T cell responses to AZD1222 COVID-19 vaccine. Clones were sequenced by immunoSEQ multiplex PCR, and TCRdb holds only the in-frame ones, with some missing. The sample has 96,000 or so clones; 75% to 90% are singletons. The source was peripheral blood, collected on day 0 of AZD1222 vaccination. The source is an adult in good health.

The chain's CDR3 is CASGAGTDSYEQYF. The CDR3 DNA sequence: TGTGCCAGCGGGGCGGGGACAGACTCCTACGAGCAGTACTTC. V and J are TRBV13 and TRBJ2-7, with D perhaps TRBD1 (7 bases). The V end was cut by 8 bases, the J end by 0 bases, with 14 bases between. This CDR3 has 14 residues. The V gene's germline CDR1 is PRHDT and CDR2 FYEKMQ (reference sequence).

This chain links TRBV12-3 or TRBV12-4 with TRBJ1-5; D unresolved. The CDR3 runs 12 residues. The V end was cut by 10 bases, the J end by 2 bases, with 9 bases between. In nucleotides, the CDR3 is TGTGCCAACAAAGGAGGCAATCAGCCCCAGCATTTT. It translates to CANKGGNQPQHF.

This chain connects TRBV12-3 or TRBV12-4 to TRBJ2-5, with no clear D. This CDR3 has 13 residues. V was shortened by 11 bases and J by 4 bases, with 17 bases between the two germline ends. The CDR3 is CAWQPEFRETQYF. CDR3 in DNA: TGTGCCTGGCAGCCTGAGTTTAGAGAGACCCAGTACTTC.

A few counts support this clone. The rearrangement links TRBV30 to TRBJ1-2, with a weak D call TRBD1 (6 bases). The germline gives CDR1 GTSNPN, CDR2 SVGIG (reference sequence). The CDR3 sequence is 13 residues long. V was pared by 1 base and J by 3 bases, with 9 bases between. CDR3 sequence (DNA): TGTGCCTGGAGTGGTTCAGGGGACTATGGCTACACCTTC. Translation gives CAWSGSGDYGYTF.

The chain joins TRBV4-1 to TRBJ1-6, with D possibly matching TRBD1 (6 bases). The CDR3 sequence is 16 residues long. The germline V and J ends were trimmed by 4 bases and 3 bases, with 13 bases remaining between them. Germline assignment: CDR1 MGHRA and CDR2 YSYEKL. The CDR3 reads CASSLQGRGYNSPLHF. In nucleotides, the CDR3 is TGCGCCAGCAGCCTCCAGGGCAGGGGCTATAATTCACCCCTCCACTTT.

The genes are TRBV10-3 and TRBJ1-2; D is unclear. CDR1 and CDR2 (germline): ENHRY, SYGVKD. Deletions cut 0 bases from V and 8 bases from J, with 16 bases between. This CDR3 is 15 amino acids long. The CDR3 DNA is TGTGCCATCAGTGAGTCAGACAAACCAGAGACCGGCTACACCTTC. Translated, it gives CAISESDKPETGYTF.

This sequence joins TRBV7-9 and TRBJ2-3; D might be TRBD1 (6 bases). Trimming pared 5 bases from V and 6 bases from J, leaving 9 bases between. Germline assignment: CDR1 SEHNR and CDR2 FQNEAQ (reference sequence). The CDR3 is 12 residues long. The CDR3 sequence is CASSNRADTQYF. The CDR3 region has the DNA TGTGCCAGCAGCAACAGGGCCGATACGCAGTATTTT.

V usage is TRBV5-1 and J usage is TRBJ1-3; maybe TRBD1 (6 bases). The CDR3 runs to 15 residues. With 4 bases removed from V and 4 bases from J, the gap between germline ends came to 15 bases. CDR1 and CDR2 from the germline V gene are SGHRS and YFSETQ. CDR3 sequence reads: CASSGTGLGGNTIYF. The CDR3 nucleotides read TGCGCCAGCAGCGGAACAGGGTTGGGAGGAAACACCATATATTTT. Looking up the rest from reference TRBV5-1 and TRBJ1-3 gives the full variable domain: KAGVTQTPRYLIKTRGQQVTLSCSPISGHRSVSWYQQTPGQGLQFLFEYFSETQRNKGNFPGRFSGRQFSNSRSEMNVSTLELGDSALYLCASSGTGLGGNTIYFGEGSWLTVV.

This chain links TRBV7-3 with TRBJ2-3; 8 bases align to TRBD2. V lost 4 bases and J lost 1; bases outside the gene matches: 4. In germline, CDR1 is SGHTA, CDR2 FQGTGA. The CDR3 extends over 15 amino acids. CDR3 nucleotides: TGTGCCAGCAGCTCGGCGGGAGGTGGCACAGATACGCAGTATTTT. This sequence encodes CASSSAGGGTDTQYF.

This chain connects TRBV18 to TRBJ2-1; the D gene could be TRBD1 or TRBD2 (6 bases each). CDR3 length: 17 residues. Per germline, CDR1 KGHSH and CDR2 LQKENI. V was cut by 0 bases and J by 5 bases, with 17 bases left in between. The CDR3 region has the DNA TGTGCCAGCTCACCACCGTGGATGGCAGGGGAGGACAATGAGCAGTTCTTC. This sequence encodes CASSPPWMAGEDNEQFF.

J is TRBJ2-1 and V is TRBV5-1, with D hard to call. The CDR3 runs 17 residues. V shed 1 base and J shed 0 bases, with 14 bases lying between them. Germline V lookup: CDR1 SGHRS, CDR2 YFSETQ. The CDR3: CASSLLPDPRSYNEQFF. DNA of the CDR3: TGCGCCAGCAGCTTGTTACCGGACCCTCGCTCCTACAATGAGCAGTTCTTC. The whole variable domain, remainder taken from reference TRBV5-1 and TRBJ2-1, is KAGVTQTPRYLIKTRGQQVTLSCSPISGHRSVSWYQQTPGQGLQFLFEYFSETQRNKGNFPGRFSGRQFSNSRSEMNVSTLELGDSALYLCASSLLPDPRSYNEQFFGPGTRLTVL.

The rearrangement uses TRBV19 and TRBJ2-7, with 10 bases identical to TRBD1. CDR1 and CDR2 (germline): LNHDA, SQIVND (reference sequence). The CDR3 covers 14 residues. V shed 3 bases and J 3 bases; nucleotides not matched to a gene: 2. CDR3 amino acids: CASSIGTGDYEQYF. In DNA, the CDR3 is TGTGCCAGTAGTATTGGGACAGGGGACTACGAGCAGTACTTC.

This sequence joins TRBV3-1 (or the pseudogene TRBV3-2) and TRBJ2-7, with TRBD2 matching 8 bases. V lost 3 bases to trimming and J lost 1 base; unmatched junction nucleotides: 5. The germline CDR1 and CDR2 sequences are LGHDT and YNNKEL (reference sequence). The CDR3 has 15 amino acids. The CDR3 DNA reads TGTGCCAGCAGCCATCCAGCGGGAGCTTCCTACGAGCAGTACTTC. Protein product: CASSHPAGASYEQYF.

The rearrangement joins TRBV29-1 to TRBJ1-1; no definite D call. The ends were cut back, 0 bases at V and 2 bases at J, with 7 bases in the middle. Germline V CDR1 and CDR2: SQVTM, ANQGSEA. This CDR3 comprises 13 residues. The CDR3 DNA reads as TGCAGCGTTGAAGAAGACTTAAACACTGAAGCTTTCTTT. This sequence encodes CSVEEDLNTEAFF.